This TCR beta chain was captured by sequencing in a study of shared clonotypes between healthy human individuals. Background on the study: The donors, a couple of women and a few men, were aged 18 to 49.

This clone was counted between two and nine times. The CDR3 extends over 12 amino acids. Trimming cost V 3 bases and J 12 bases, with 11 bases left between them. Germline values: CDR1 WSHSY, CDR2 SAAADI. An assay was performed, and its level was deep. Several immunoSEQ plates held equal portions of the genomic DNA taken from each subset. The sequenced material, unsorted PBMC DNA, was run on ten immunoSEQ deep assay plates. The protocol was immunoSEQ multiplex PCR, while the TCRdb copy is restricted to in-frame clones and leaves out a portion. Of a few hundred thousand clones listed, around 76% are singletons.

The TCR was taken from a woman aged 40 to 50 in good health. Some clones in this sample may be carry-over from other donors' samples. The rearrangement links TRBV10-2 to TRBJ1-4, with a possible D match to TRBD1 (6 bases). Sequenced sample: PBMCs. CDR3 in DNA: TGCGCCAGCAGTGAACAGGGTACGGAACTGTTTTTT. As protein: CASSEQGTELFF.